These 21 T cell receptor beta chains came from one sample sequenced in a study of identical twins. TCRdb used MiXCR to reprocess the 5' RACE reads, holding one entry per CDR3 protein. The sample consists of some 500,000 distinct CDR3 sequences, less than 25% of them appearing once. These sequences were also reported in another study, on T cells expressing NK-cell markers.

Sequencing was done on a sample of CD4+ T cells sorted from blood. Every receptor here comes from a woman under 30 in good health.

This rearrangement joins TRBV4-3 to TRBJ1-6; possibly TRBD1 for D (6 bases). The CDR3 spans 15 residues. V dropped 0 bases and J dropped 10 bases, with 13 bases sitting between them. Germline-derived CDR1 and CDR2 are LGHNA and YSLEER. This chain's CDR3 is CASSQESRGRSPLHF. In nucleotides, the CDR3 is TGCGCCAGCAGCCAAGAGTCCAGGGGACGATCACCCCTCCACTTT.

Only a few counts were recorded for this clonotype. The V gene is TRBV7-9, the J gene TRBJ1-4; D call uncertain. Germline V CDR1 and CDR2: SEHNR, FQNEAQ (reference sequence). This CDR3 is built from 14 residues. The V end lost 5 bases, the J end lost 1 base, and 8 bases lay between the germline ends. CDR3 protein: CASSRDITNEKLFF. The CDR3 nucleotides are TGTGCCAGCAGCCGAGACATAACTAATGAAAAACTGTTTTTT.

The CDR3 coding sequence is TGTGCCAGCGCCCTTGGGGGTTTAGGGACCCAGTACTTC. Encoded protein: CASALGGLGTQYF. The V and J genes are TRBV11-3 and TRBJ2-5; D may be TRBD1 or TRBD2 (5 bases each). CDR3 size: 13 residues. Germline V gene lookup returns CDR1 SGHNT and CDR2 YENEEA. Trimming removed 8 bases at V and 7 bases at J, with 17 bases between.

The chain links TRBV5-6 to TRBJ2-5, with 14 bases fitting TRBD2. The CDR3 runs to 16 residues. V dropped 5 bases and J dropped 2; count of bases not matched to a gene: 5. Germline V gene data show CDR1 as SGHDT and CDR2 as YYEEEE. CDR3 loop: CASRGLAGGEQETQYF. CDR3 DNA: TGTGCCAGCAGAGGACTAGCGGGGGGCGAACAAGAGACCCAGTACTTC.

This clonotype occurred a few times. The chain couples TRBV7-2 to TRBJ2-1, with D perhaps TRBD1 (6 bases). Per germline, CDR1 SGHTA and CDR2 FQGNSA. Trimming cost V 1 base and J 1 base, with 14 bases left between them. The CDR3 runs to 17 residues. CDR3 in DNA: TGTGCCAGCAGCTTAGTATTGTGGCAGGGGTCCTACAATGAGCAGTTCTTC. Encoded protein: CASSLVLWQGSYNEQFF.

A few counts support this clonotype. J is TRBJ2-7 and V is TRBV6-1, with a possible D match to TRBD1 (5 bases). The length of the CDR3 is 14 residues. Germline V CDR1 and CDR2: MNHNS, SASEGT. Deletions cut 8 bases from V and 2 bases from J, with 16 bases between. CDR3 nucleotides: TGTGCCAGCGGGGCGAGGCAGGGCGCCTACGAGCAGTACTTC. It encodes CASGARQGAYEQYF.

This clonotype was found a few times. The V gene is TRBV6-5, the J gene TRBJ2-1; D not resolved. Germline CDR1 MNHEY, CDR2 SVGAGI. CDR3 length equals 16 residues. V was pared by 2 bases and J by 1 base, with 12 bases between. CDR3 DNA sequence: TGTGCCAGCAGTTACGCCCCTCCTCAGTCCTACAATGAGCAGTTCTTC. Residues: CASSYAPPQSYNEQFF.

The chain recombines TRBV9 with TRBJ2-1; 10 positions agree with TRBD2. V dropped 4 bases and J dropped 3; count of bases not matched to a gene: 7. Looked up from germline, CDR1 is SGDLS and CDR2 is YYNGEE. The CDR3 is 16 residues long. The CDR3 DNA sequence: TGTGCCAGCAGCCCTCGACGGACTAGCGGCTACAATGAGCAGTTCTTC. Amino acid sequence: CASSPRRTSGYNEQFF.

The chain recombines TRBV20-1 with TRBJ2-7; 9 bases align to TRBD2. CDR1 and CDR2 (germline): DFQATT, SNEGSKA (reference sequence). V was clipped by 6 bases and J by 8 bases; unmatched bases: 11. The CDR3 sequence is 13 residues long. The CDR3 nucleotides are TGCAGTGCAGCGACTAGCGGCCGTACACAGCAGTACTTC. Its protein is CSAATSGRTQQYF.

The V call is TRBV7-2, the J call TRBJ2-7; 7 bases match TRBD1. Germline values: CDR1 SGHTA, CDR2 FQGNSA. Trimming took 2 bases from V and 2 from J; bases not matched to a gene: 6. This CDR3 has 15 amino acids. The CDR3 region is CASSLRDSKAYEQYF. The DNA of the CDR3 is TGTGCCAGCAGCTTAAGGGACAGCAAAGCCTACGAGCAGTACTTC.

The table lists this clonotype with a few counts. J is TRBJ2-1 and V is TRBV20-1, with TRBD1 matching 8 bases. The V gene end was trimmed by 6 bases and the J gene end by 2 bases; junction bases not matched to a gene: 6. The germline CDR1 and CDR2 sequences are DFQATT and SNEGSKA (reference sequence). The length of the CDR3 is 14 residues. The CDR3 coding sequence is TGCAGTGCCCATCAGGGGGCCACCTACAATGAGCAGTTCTTC. Translation: CSAHQGATYNEQFF.

Ten or more counts support this clonotype. The genes are TRBV29-1 and TRBJ1-6; D is perhaps TRBD1 (6 bases). The CDR3 spans 15 residues. Trimming took 0 bases from V and 8 from J, leaving 14 bases between them. The V gene's germline CDR1 is SQVTM and CDR2 ANQGSEA. The CDR3: CSVEDQDRTYSPLHF. The CDR3 DNA is TGCAGCGTTGAAGATCAGGACAGAACCTATTCACCCCTCCACTTT.

This clonotype was detected only a few times. This likely comes from a read error, as the CDR3 has no conserved phenylalanine or tryptophan at its end. The DNA is omitted, as the CDR3 cannot be located on it reliably, and the CDR3 follows TCRdb's listing. The J gene is TRBJ2-7, the V gene TRBV28; TRBD2, as called in the table, went unchecked against the DNA. Including both end residues, the CDR3 is 13 amino acids long. CDR1 is MDHEN and CDR2 is SYDVKM in the germline V gene. The CDR3 region is CASSLHRTSGPAL.

This rearrangement joins TRBV5-1 to TRBJ2-3; D unresolved. CDR1 is SGHRS, CDR2 YFSETQ, per germline. The CDR3 spans 15 residues. Trimming removed 0 bases at V and 6 bases at J, with 14 bases between. CDR3 in amino acids: CASSLDGRQGDTQYF. The CDR3 DNA follows: TGCGCCAGCAGCTTGGATGGCCGCCAAGGTGATACGCAGTATTTT.

This clonotype was detected a few times. The chain has TRBV3-1 and TRBJ2-7, with D unclear. V lost 3 bases to trimming and J lost 0 bases, with 3 bases between them. The germline V gene encodes CDR1 LGHDT and CDR2 YNNKEL (reference sequence). This CDR3 is 12 amino acids long. The DNA of the CDR3 is TGTGCCAGCAGCCATGCCTCCTACGAGCAGTACTTC. Its protein is CASSHASYEQYF.

V usage is TRBV9 and J usage is TRBJ2-2, with 11 bases that match TRBD2. CDR1 is SGDLS and CDR2 is YYNGEE in the germline V gene. The CDR3 is 16 amino acids. Trimming took 3 bases from V and 6 from J; bases not matched to a gene: 7. The CDR3 sequence: CASSGSGRAVAGELFF. The CDR3 DNA reads as TGTGCCAGCAGCGGTAGCGGGAGGGCCGTCGCCGGGGAGCTGTTTTTT. The complete variable domain, with remaining parts taken from reference TRBV9 and TRBJ2-2, reads DSGVTQTPKHLITATGQRVTLRCSPRSGDLSVYWYQQSLDQGLQFLIQYYNGEERAKGNILERFSAQQFPDLHSELNLSSLELGDSALYFCASSGSGRAVAGELFFGEGSRLTVL.

In its sample, this clonotype was seen a few times. The J gene is TRBJ2-1, the V gene TRBV20-1; D possibly corresponds to TRBD1 (6 bases). Trimming took 6 bases from V and 0 from J, leaving 12 bases between them. Germline CDR1 reads DFQATT; CDR2 reads SNEGSKA (reference sequence). This CDR3 comprises 14 residues. The CDR3 loop is CSARGFGSYNEQFF. Written as DNA, the CDR3 is TGCAGTGCCAGGGGTTTTGGCTCCTACAATGAGCAGTTCTTC.

This chain joins TRBV9 and TRBJ2-1; the D gene is possibly TRBD2 (6 bases). Germline CDR1 SGDLS, CDR2 YYNGEE. The CDR3 loop spans 15 amino acids. Trimming left V 0 bases short and J 0 bases short, with 7 bases between. The CDR3 region is CASSVAGDSYNEQFF. The DNA of the CDR3 is TGTGCCAGCAGCGTAGCGGGGGACTCCTACAATGAGCAGTTCTTC.

The chain couples TRBV5-1 to TRBJ2-3, with D unresolved. This CDR3 region has 11 residues. Germline loops: CDR1 SGHRS, CDR2 YFSETQ. Trimming took 5 bases from V and 4 from J, leaving 5 bases between them. CDR3 region: CASRASDTQYF. In DNA form, the CDR3 reads TGCGCCAGCAGGGCATCAGATACGCAGTATTTT.

The V gene is TRBV4-3, the J gene TRBJ2-4; D tentatively fits TRBD1 or TRBD2 (5 bases each). CDR1 is LGHNA and CDR2 is YSLEER in the germline V gene. V lost 7 bases to trimming and J lost 1 base, with 14 bases between them. This CDR3 is built from 15 residues. DNA for the CDR3: TGCGCCAGCAACCCTTGGGGGACGGCCAAAAACATTCAGTACTTC. Residues: CASNPWGTAKNIQYF.

For the CDR3, the DNA is TGTGCCTGGACAGGGGGCGGGAGTCGCACTGAAGCTTTCTTT. Amino acid sequence: CAWTGGGSRTEAFF. The chain has TRBV30 and TRBJ1-1; 8 bases map to TRBD1. The V segment lost 4 bases and the J segment 4 bases; nucleotides outside the gene matches: 8. Germline loops: CDR1 GTSNPN, CDR2 SVGIG (reference sequence). The CDR3 covers 14 residues. The complete variable domain, with remaining parts taken from reference TRBV30 and TRBJ1-1, reads SQTIHQWPATLVQPVGSPLSLECTVEGTSNPNLYWYRQAAGRGLQLLFYSVGIGQISSEVPQNLSASRPQDRQFILSSKKLLLSDSGFYLCAWTGGGSRTEAFFGQGTRLTVV.